One and the same sample provided the 25 T cell receptor beta chains below, sequenced in a study of cytomegalovirus exposure and HLA in healthy donors. PCR used 60 Vbeta primers and 13 Jbeta primers. The assay was immunoSEQ multiplex PCR, and TCRdb's table has in-frame clones only and misses some. The sample carries tens of thousands of clones, approximately 68% recorded once. The specimen sequenced was PBMCs. The receptors were gathered from a woman aged 50 to 60 in good health and CMV-seropositive.

This clone occurred a few times. The chain is built from TRBV6-1 and TRBJ1-5, with a possible D match to TRBD1 (5 bases). Between the trimmed V and J ends, which lost 2 bases and 0 bases, there was a span of 14 bases. Germline CDR1 MNHNS, CDR2 SASEGT. The CDR3 covers 17 residues. CDR3 coding DNA: TGTGCCAGCAGTGAACAACCAGGGTTTAGTAGCAATCAGCCCCAGCATTTT. Protein sequence: CASSEQPGFSSNQPQHF.

The rearrangement joins TRBV5-1 to TRBJ2-7; 12 nucleotides line up with TRBD1. The J segment lost 5 bases and the V segment lost 4 bases, leaving 7 bases of the junction unmatched. Germline-derived CDR1 and CDR2 are SGHRS and YFSETQ. There are 15 residues in the CDR3. The CDR3 bases are TGCGCCAGCAGCCGCCCCGGGACAGGGGGCAACGAGCAGTACTTC. Protein product: CASSRPGTGGNEQYF.

This clone has just one count. This chain joins TRBV28 and TRBJ2-7, with 9 bases that match TRBD1. The CDR3 consists of 16 residues. Trimming at V came to 5 bases and at J to 0 bases, leaving 8 bases not matched to a gene. Germline CDR1 is MDHEN and CDR2 is SYDVKM. The CDR3, as DNA: TGTGCCAGCAGTCTATTACAGGGACAGGGCTCCTACGAGCAGTACTTC. It encodes CASSLLQGQGSYEQYF.

This clone appeared a single time. The chain joins TRBV7-2 to TRBJ1-2; D call uncertain. Trimming left V 2 bases short and J 8 bases short, with 6 bases between. Germline CDR1 SGHTA, CDR2 FQGNSA. The CDR3 spans 11 residues. The CDR3 spells CASSLLRGYTF. CDR3 nucleotides: TGTGCCAGCAGCTTACTGAGAGGCTACACCTTC.

The rearrangement joins TRBV6-5 to TRBJ1-1; D might be TRBD1 (6 bases). Germline CDR1 and CDR2: MNHEY and SVGAGI. The V end lost 2 bases, the J end lost 5 bases, and 6 bases lay between the germline ends. This CDR3 is built from 12 residues. CDR3 DNA sequence: TGTGCCAGCAGTTACGGGACAACTGAAGCTTTCTTT. Translating gives CASSYGTTEAFF.

This chain links TRBV21-1 with TRBJ2-1; the table's TRBD1 call for D was not verified on the DNA. TRBV21-1 is a pseudogene locus. This CDR3 is 13 amino acids long. CDR3 residues: CASSKGKARKQFF. CDR3 in DNA: TGCGCCAGCAGCAAAGGGAAGGCCAGGAAGCAGTTCTTC.

J is TRBJ2-7 and V is TRBV28; maybe TRBD2 (6 bases). This CDR3 is built from 13 residues. Germline CDR1 reads MDHEN; CDR2 reads SYDVKM. Trimming shortened V by 2 bases and J by 6 bases, and 11 bases separated the two germline ends. In nucleotides, the CDR3 is TGTGCCAGCAGTTTAGGGGCCGGGGGCGAGCAGTACTTC. Encoded protein: CASSLGAGGEQYF.

This clone was picked up one time. The gene calls are TRBV11-2 and TRBJ1-1, with D unresolved. Per germline, CDR1 SGHAT and CDR2 FQNNGV. CDR3 length: 13 residues. Trimming took 5 bases from V and 7 from J, leaving 14 bases between them. CDR3: CASSPPPGYEAFF. The CDR3 nucleotides read TGTGCCAGCAGCCCACCCCCGGGGTATGAAGCTTTCTTT.

The chain links TRBV20-1 to TRBJ1-2, with D hard to call. CDR3 size: 9 residues. Germline V CDR1 and CDR2: DFQATT, SNEGSKA (reference sequence). Trimming took off 6 bases at V and 5 bases at J, with 4 bases between the two ends. The CDR3 region is CSASYGYTF. The CDR3 DNA sequence: TGCAGTGCCTCTTATGGCTACACCTTC.

This clone has only a few counts. This rearrangement joins TRBV5-1 to TRBJ1-1; possibly TRBD1 for D (6 bases). This CDR3 contains 15 residues. The V gene lost 6 bases and the J gene lost 3 bases, with 18 bases spanning the gap. Per the germline V gene, CDR1 is SGHRS and CDR2 is YFSETQ. The CDR3 spells CASNNDAGAHTEAFF. Written as DNA, the CDR3 is TGCGCCAGCAACAATGACGCGGGGGCGCACACTGAAGCTTTCTTT.

The CDR3 region is CASSTQGQAYEQYF. CDR3 DNA: TGTGCCAGCAGTACCCAGGGACAGGCCTACGAGCAGTACTTC. The gene calls are TRBV28 and TRBJ2-7, with TRBD1 matching 8 bases. The CDR3 extends over 14 amino acids. V gave up 5 bases and J gave up 2 bases; unmatched junction bases: 5. Germline CDR1 MDHEN, CDR2 SYDVKM.

The chain couples TRBV2 to TRBJ2-5; no reliable D call. Trimming removed 5 bases at V and 5 bases at J, with 6 bases between. Germline V gene sequence: CDR1 SNHLY, CDR2 FYNNEI. The CDR3 runs to 11 residues. The CDR3 sequence is CASSSFETQYF. The CDR3 DNA is TGTGCCAGCAGTAGCTTTGAGACCCAGTACTTC.

This clone was picked up a small number of times. This chain joins TRBV5-4 and TRBJ2-5, with 9 bases aligning to TRBD2. The J call may be in error: the DNA end matches TRBJ2-7 better. CDR3 length equals 15 residues. Per germline, CDR1 SGHNT and CDR2 YYREEE (reference sequence). The CDR3 DNA reads as TGTGCCAGCAGCCGGAGCGGGGGGACCTCCTACGAGCAGTACTTC. As protein: CASSRSGGTSYEQYF.

The sample holds a few counts of this clone. This chain uses TRBV6-1 with TRBJ1-2; 9 bases are a match to TRBD1. The J segment lost 3 bases and the V segment lost 4 bases, leaving 6 bases of the junction unmatched. CDR1 and CDR2 from the germline V gene are MNHNS and SASEGT. The CDR3 has 15 residues. The CDR3 bases are TGTGCCAGCAGTGTCGGGACAGGGTTTGACTATGGCTACACCTTC. Its protein is CASSVGTGFDYGYTF.

The rearrangement joins TRBV10-2 to TRBJ2-5, with D hard to call. V was trimmed by 0 bases and J by 1 base, leaving 12 bases between them. CDR3 length: 16 residues. Germline-derived CDR1 and CDR2 are WSHSY and SAAADI. CDR3 residues: CASSESPQNIQETQYF. DNA for the CDR3: TGCGCCAGCAGTGAGTCCCCGCAGAATATCCAAGAGACCCAGTACTTC.

The chain joins TRBV7-8 to TRBJ1-1; no clear D. V lost 8 bases, J lost 3 bases, and 13 bases lay in between. CDR1 is SGHVS, CDR2 FQNEAQ, per germline. The CDR3 covers 13 residues. CDR3 sequence (DNA): TGTGCCAGCTCTCGCTCTTCGGACACTGAAGCTTTCTTT. It encodes CASSRSSDTEAFF.

The J gene is TRBJ2-3, the V gene TRBV19; no clear D. The CDR3 contains 16 residues. Germline CDR1 reads LNHDA; CDR2 reads SQIVND (reference sequence). V lost 1 base and J 0 bases, leaving 11 bases between the germline ends. This chain's CDR3 is CASSIGVSPSTDTQYF. CDR3 nucleotide sequence: TGTGCCAGTAGTATAGGAGTCTCTCCTAGCACAGATACGCAGTATTTT.

V and J are TRBV6-5 and TRBJ2-1; TRBD2 matches at 10 bases. V dropped 6 bases and J dropped 8; count of bases not matched to a gene: 10. CDR3 size: 15 residues. Per germline, CDR1 MNHEY and CDR2 SVGAGI. In nucleotides, the CDR3 is TGTGCCAGCAGCCCGTGGACTAGCGGTTCTTATGAGCAGTTCTTC. It yields the protein CASSPWTSGSYEQFF.

CDR3 protein: CASSRLWDNDSGANVLTF. CDR3 coding DNA: TGTGCCAGCAGCAGATTGTGGGACAACGACTCTGGGGCCAACGTCCTGACTTTC. The rearrangement uses TRBV21-1 and TRBJ2-6; the D call of TRBD1 is as the table states it, not checked on the DNA. TRBV21-1 has pseudogene status. This CDR3 is 18 amino acids long.

The gene calls are TRBV7-9 and TRBJ1-1; D is possibly TRBD1 (5 bases). The V end lost 2 bases, the J end lost 0 bases, and 7 bases lay between the germline ends. CDR1 is SEHNR and CDR2 is FQNEAQ in the germline V gene (reference sequence). This CDR3 comprises 14 residues. The CDR3 DNA sequence: TGTGCCAGCAGCTTAACAGGCATGAACACTGAAGCTTTCTTT. Its translation: CASSLTGMNTEAFF.

This clone was counted a few times. The chain has TRBV7-2 and TRBJ2-4, with a possible D match to TRBD2 (7 bases). The germline V and J ends were trimmed by 1 base and 5 bases, with 21 bases remaining between them. The CDR3 covers 18 residues. The germline gives CDR1 SGHTA, CDR2 FQGNSA. The CDR3 spells CASSLVAGAGIVENIQYF. Here the CDR3 DNA reads TGTGCCAGCAGCTTAGTTGCGGGGGCCGGGATAGTTGAAAACATTCAGTACTTC. Using reference TRBV7-2 and TRBJ2-4 for the parts outside the CDR3, the full variable domain is GAGVSQSPSNKVTEKGKDVELRCDPISGHTALYWYRQSLGQGLEFLIYFQGNSAPDKSGLPSDRFSAERTGGSVSTLTIQRTQQEDSAVYLCASSLVAGAGIVENIQYFGAGTRLSVL.

This clone was detected a few times. The V and J genes are TRBV29-1 and TRBJ2-1, with TRBD1 matching over 9 bases. CDR3 length: 13 residues. Per germline, CDR1 SQVTM and CDR2 ANQGSEA. V was pared by 7 bases and J by 8 bases, with 9 bases of the junction left unmatched. The DNA for the CDR3 is TGCAGCGCCGCCGGGACAGGGTTCGATGAGCAGTTCTTC. Encoded protein: CSAAGTGFDEQFF.

The chain is built from TRBV7-2 and TRBJ1-1, with no clear D. The CDR3 sequence is 14 residues long. Germline V gene lookup returns CDR1 SGHTA and CDR2 FQGNSA. V was clipped by 7 bases and J by 1 base, with 13 bases between them. CDR3 sequence: CASMVAPQNTEAFF. The CDR3 bases are TGTGCCAGCATGGTGGCTCCTCAGAACACTGAAGCTTTCTTT.

This clone was observed a handful of times. In DNA form, the CDR3 reads TGCGCCAGCAGCCGAGAGACAGGGGGAACTGAAGCTTTCTTT. This translates into CASSRETGGTEAFF. The chain employs TRBV4-3 and TRBJ1-1, with 9 bases matching TRBD1. The germline CDR1 and CDR2 sequences are LGHNA and YSLEER. V was clipped by 4 bases and J by 5 bases; unmatched bases: 5. The CDR3 extends over 14 amino acids.

The gene calls are TRBV27 and TRBJ1-1, with TRBD1 identical over 9 bases. V trimming: 5 bases; J trimming: 5 bases; junction bases outside the gene matches: 9. CDR1 is MNHEY, CDR2 SMNVEV, per germline (reference sequence). The CDR3 consists of 15 residues. The CDR3, as DNA: TGTGCCAGCAGTCTCGGGACAGGGATGAGTACTGAAGCTTTCTTT. Protein sequence: CASSLGTGMSTEAFF.